This TCR beta chain was identified during a study of T cell responses to AZD1222 COVID-19 vaccine. About the research overall: Second-dose recipients at about 4 or about 12 weeks were treated as one pooled group. Study-wide findings and caveats: Possibly, clonal diversity was underestimated; donors were largely white British and included more females.

This table comes from immunoSEQ multiplex PCR, and its TCRdb copy is limited to in-frame clones, with some not included. The sample includes over 150,000 clones, over 80% of them seen just once. A remark on this clone: Antigen: not known.

The CDR3 contains 18 residues. Germline V gene sequence: CDR1 LGHDT, CDR2 YNNKEL (reference sequence). The germline V and J ends were trimmed by 1 base and 4 bases, with 20 bases remaining between them. The source material was peripheral blood, sampled on day 0 of AZD1222 vaccination. V usage is TRBV3-1 (or the pseudogene TRBV3-2) and J usage is TRBJ2-1; D assignment may be TRBD1 or TRBD2 (7 bases each). The clonotype comes from an adult in good health. The CDR3 region has the DNA TGTGCCAGCAGCCAAGGCCAGGGGGGGTCCTTCATTTACAATGAGCAGTTCTTC. Its translation is CASSQGQGGSFIYNEQFF.